This T cell receptor (beta chain) was sequenced during a study of control samples from healthy donors and cancer patients. The CDR3 is 14 residues long. CDR1 and CDR2 (germline): MDHEN, SYDVKM. Trimming left V 8 bases short and J 2 bases short, with 16 bases between. Clones were sequenced by immunoSEQ multiplex PCR, and TCRdb holds only the in-frame ones, with some missing. The sample lists roughly 120,000 clones; over 90% were seen once. The sequence derives from a man under 40 in good health. What was sequenced was blood. The chain links TRBV28 to TRBJ2-7, with D possibly matching TRBD1 (5 bases). The CDR3 protein is CASGARTQPYEQYF. For the CDR3, the DNA is TGTGCCAGCGGAGCACGGACACAACCCTACGAGCAGTACTTC.